The 6 T cell receptor beta chains in this list originate from one sample, sequenced in a study of early T cells in non-severe SARS-CoV-2 infection. TCRdb re-called the 5' RACE reads through MiXCR, storing one row per CDR3 protein. This table has about 83,000 distinct CDR3 sequences, 9% to 15% appearing once. What was sequenced was whole blood. The receptor source for this set is an adult who was a healthcare worker with PCR-confirmed SARS-CoV-2 infection or an uninfected control (not recorded which).

This clonotype was counted a few times. This rearrangement joins TRBV2 to TRBJ2-5; no firm D call. The CDR3 is made up of 11 amino acids. V was trimmed by 8 bases and J by 7 bases, leaving 11 bases between them. Germline CDR1 SNHLY, CDR2 FYNNEI. The CDR3 coding sequence is TGTGCCAGCCGTATATCCGGGACCCAGTACTTC. It specifies CASRISGTQYF.

This clonotype was detected a few times. The chain links TRBV7-2 to TRBJ2-2; D is unclear. The CDR3 has 13 residues. V lost 1 base to trimming and J lost 8 bases, with 8 bases between them. Germline V gives CDR1 SGHTA, CDR2 FQGNSA. This CDR3 reads CASSLESLGELFF. The CDR3 DNA reads TGTGCCAGCAGCTTAGAGAGTTTAGGGGAGCTGTTTTTT.

This clonotype has more than one count but fewer than ten. The chain recombines TRBV29-1 with TRBJ1-4; perhaps TRBD1 as D (5 bases). Germline CDR1 SQVTM, CDR2 ANQGSEA. V lost 6 bases, J lost 13 bases, and 21 bases lay in between. This CDR3 contains 13 residues. In nucleotides, the CDR3 is TGCAGCGTCGGACAAAACCCACCGGGACTACTGTTTTTT. Its protein is CSVGQNPPGLLFF.

This clonotype has ten or more counts. The rearrangement joins TRBV3-1 to TRBJ1-5; D not resolved. This CDR3 has 13 residues. Germline assignment: CDR1 LGHDT and CDR2 YNNKEL (reference sequence). Trimming shortened V by 5 bases and J by 11 bases, and 16 bases separated the two germline ends. The CDR3 region is CASSYRGQAAQHF. The CDR3 bases are TGTGCCAGCAGCTATCGAGGCCAGGCAGCCCAGCATTTT.

There are a few counts of this clonotype. The chain joins TRBV3-1 to TRBJ2-2; weak D call: TRBD2 (7 bases). The length of the CDR3 is 16 residues. Trimming took off 2 bases at V and 1 base at J, with 11 bases between the two ends. The germline CDR1 and CDR2 sequences are LGHDT and YNNKEL (reference sequence). The CDR3 reads CASSQPGGRNTGELFF. CDR3 nucleotide sequence: TGTGCCAGCAGCCAACCGGGGGGCCGGAACACCGGGGAGCTGTTTTTT.

The chain links TRBV29-1 to TRBJ2-7; the D gene is possibly TRBD1 (5 bases). This CDR3 is built from 15 residues. Between the trimmed V and J ends, which lost 7 bases and 7 bases, there was a span of 26 bases. Germline CDR1 and CDR2: SQVTM and ANQGSEA. The CDR3 DNA follows: TGCAGCGGAACAAGGGGTTACGGAGCAGTTCGGGAGCAGTACTTC. This codes for CSGTRGYGAVREQYF.